A single T cell receptor (beta chain) is shown here with its context. This specimen belongs to a study of control samples from healthy donors and cancer patients. Trimming cost V 5 bases and J 5 bases; bases outside gene matches: 10. The length of the CDR3 is 15 residues. CDR1 is SGHVS and CDR2 is FQNEAQ in the germline V gene. The repertoire was sequenced with immunoSEQ multiplex PCR; TCRdb's copy has only in-frame clones and lacks some. This sample has about 140,000 clones, with roughly nine tenths found just once. The V call is TRBV7-8, the J call TRBJ2-7, with 9 bases matching TRBD1. Sequences were obtained from blood. This sequence originates from a woman in her 30s in good health. The CDR3 bases are TGTGCCAGCAGCCATTCCGGGACAGGGACCCACGAGCAGTACTTC. Encoded protein: CASSHSGTGTHEQYF. The whole variable domain, filled in from reference TRBV7-8 and TRBJ2-7, reads GAGVSQSPRYKVAKRGQDVALRCDPISGHVSLFWYQQALGQGPEFLTYFQNEAQLDKSGLPSDRFFAERPEGSVSTLKIQRTQQEDSAVYLCASSHSGTGTHEQYFGPGTRLTVT.